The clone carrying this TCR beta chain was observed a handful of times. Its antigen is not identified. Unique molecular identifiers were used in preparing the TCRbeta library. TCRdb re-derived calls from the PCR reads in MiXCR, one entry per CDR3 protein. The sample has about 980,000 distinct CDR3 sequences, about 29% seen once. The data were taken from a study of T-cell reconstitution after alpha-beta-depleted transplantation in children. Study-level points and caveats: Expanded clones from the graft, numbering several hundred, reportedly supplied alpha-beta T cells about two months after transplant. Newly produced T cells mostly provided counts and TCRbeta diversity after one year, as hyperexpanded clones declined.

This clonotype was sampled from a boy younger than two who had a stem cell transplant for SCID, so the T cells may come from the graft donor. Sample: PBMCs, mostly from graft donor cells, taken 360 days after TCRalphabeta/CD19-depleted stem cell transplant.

The CDR3 DNA follows: TGTGCCAGCAGTTACTCGAAGGGGGGGCCTCCAGTCTACGAGCAGTACTTC. Translated, it gives CASSYSKGGPPVYEQYF. The chain has TRBV6-5 and TRBJ2-7; D may be TRBD2 (7 bases). Germline loops: CDR1 MNHEY, CDR2 SVGAGI. With 0 bases removed from V and 3 bases from J, the gap between germline ends came to 18 bases. This CDR3 spans 17 amino acids.